This T cell receptor (beta chain) derives from a study of breast tumors, draining lymph nodes, adjacent tissues. Broader study findings: Tumor repertoires ranked between lymph nodes and nontumor tissue in diversity, with V and J gene preferences.

Breast cancer patients provided tissue from their axillary draining lymph nodes. MiXCR, run by TCRdb on the multiplex PCR reads, gives a single entry per CDR3 protein. The sample shows 200,000 to 250,000 distinct CDR3 sequences, 32% of them seen only once. In germline, CDR1 is KGHSH, CDR2 LQKENI. This CDR3 contains 14 residues. Trimming took off 3 bases at V and 12 bases at J, with 18 bases between the two ends. Comment on this clonotype: Its specificity is unknown. A read error is possible here, since a much larger clone lies one base away.

Specimen: axillary lymph node tissue. The clonotype originates from a female donor with breast cancer. Some clones in this sample may be carry-over from other donors' samples. The chain has TRBV18 and TRBJ2-1, with D unresolved. CDR3 nucleotide sequence: TGTGCCAGCTCACCGTCTAGTTCGGTCGATGGGCAGTTCTTC. Translating gives CASSPSSSVDGQFF.